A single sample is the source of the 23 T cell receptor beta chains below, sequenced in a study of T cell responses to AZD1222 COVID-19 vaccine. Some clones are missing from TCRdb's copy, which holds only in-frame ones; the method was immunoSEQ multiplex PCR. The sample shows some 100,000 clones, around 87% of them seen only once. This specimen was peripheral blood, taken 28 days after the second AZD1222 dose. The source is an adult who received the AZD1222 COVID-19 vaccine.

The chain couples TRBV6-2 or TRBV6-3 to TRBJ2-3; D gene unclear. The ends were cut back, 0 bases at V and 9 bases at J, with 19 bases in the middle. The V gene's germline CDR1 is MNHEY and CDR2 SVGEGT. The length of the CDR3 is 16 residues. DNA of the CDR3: TGTGCCAGCAGTTACTCGAAGGCTGGTGACCCCGGCACGCAGTATTTT. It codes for CASSYSKAGDPGTQYF.

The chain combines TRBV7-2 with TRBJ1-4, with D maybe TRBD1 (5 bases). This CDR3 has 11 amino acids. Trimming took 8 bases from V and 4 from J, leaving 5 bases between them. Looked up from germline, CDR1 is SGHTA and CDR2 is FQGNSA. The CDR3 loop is CASGGNEKLFF. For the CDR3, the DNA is TGTGCCAGCGGGGGTAATGAAAAACTGTTTTTT.

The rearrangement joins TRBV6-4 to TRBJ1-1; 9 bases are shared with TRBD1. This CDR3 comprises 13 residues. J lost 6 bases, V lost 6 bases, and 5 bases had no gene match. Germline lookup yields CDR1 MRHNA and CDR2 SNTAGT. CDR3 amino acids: CASSRTGEAEAFF. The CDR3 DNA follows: TGTGCCAGCAGCCGGACAGGGGAGGCTGAAGCTTTCTTT.

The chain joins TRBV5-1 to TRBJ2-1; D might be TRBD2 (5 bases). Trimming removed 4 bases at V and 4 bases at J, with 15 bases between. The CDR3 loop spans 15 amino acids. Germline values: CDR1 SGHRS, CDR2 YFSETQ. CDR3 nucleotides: TGCGCCAGCAGCCCTTGGGAGATGATTTACAATGAGCAGTTCTTC. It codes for CASSPWEMIYNEQFF.

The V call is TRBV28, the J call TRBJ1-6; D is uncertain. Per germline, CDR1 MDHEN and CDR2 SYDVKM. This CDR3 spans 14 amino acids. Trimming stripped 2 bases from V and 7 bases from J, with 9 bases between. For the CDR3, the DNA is TGTGCCAGCAGTTTAGAGGGTTCGAATTCACCCCTCCACTTT. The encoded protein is CASSLEGSNSPLHF.

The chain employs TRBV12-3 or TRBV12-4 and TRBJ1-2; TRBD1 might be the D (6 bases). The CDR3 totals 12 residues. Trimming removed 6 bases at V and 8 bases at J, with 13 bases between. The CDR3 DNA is TGTGCCAGCAGCAACAGGGTGCGGGGCTACACCTTC. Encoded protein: CASSNRVRGYTF.

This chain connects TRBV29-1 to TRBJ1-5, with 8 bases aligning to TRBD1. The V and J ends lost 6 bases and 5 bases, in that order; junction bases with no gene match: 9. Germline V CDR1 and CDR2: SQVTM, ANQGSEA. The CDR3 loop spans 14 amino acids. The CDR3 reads CSVATGGFDQPQHF. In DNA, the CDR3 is TGCAGCGTCGCAACAGGGGGATTTGATCAGCCCCAGCATTTT.

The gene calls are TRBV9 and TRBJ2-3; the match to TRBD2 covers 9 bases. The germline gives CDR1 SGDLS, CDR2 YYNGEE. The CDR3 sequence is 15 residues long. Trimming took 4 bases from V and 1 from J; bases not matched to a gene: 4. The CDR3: CASSPRGGRTDTQYF. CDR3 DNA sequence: TGTGCCAGCAGCCCGCGGGGGGGACGCACAGATACGCAGTATTTT.

For the CDR3, the DNA is TGTGCCAGCAGGGCTAGCTGGAGAAGCTACGAGCAGTACTTC. Amino acids: CASRASWRSYEQYF. V and J are TRBV27 and TRBJ2-7; D might be TRBD2 (5 bases). The germline V and J ends were trimmed by 6 bases and 3 bases, with 15 bases remaining between them. This CDR3 contains 14 residues. Germline V gives CDR1 MNHEY, CDR2 SMNVEV (reference sequence).

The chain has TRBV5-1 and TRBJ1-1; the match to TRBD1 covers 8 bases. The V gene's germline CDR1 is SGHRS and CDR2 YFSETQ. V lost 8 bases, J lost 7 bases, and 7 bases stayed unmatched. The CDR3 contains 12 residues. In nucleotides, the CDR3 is TGCGCCAGTGGGACAGGCCTGGATGAAGCTTTCTTT. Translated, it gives CASGTGLDEAFF.

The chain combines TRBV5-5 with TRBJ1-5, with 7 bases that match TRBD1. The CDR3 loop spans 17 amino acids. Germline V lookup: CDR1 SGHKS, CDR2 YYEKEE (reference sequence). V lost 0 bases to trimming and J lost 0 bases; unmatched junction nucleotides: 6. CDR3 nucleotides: TGTGCCAGCAGCTTGGACCACAGGGGTTATAGCAATCAGCCCCAGCATTTT. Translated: CASSLDHRGYSNQPQHF. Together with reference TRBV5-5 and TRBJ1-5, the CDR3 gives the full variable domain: DAGVTQSPTHLIKTRGQQVTLRCSPISGHKSVSWYQQVLGQGPQFIFQYYEKEERGRGNFPDRFSARQFPNYSSELNVNALLLGDSALYLCASSLDHRGYSNQPQHFGDGTRLSIL.

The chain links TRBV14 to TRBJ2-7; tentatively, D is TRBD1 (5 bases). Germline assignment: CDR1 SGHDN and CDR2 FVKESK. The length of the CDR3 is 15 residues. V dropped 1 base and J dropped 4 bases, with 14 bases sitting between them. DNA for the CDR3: TGTGCCAGCAGCCAAGTGGTCGGCAGGGCGTACGAGCAGTACTTC. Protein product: CASSQVVGRAYEQYF.

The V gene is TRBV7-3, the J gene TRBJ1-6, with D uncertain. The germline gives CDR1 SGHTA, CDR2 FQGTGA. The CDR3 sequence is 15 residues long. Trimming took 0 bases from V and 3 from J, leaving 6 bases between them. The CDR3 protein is CASSLTGFYNSPLHF. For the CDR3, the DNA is TGTGCCAGCAGCTTAACAGGGTTCTATAATTCACCCCTCCACTTT.

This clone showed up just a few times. CDR3 sequence reads: CATQDATSSGNTIYF. For the CDR3, the DNA is TGTGCCACCCAAGACGCTACAAGCTCTGGAAACACCATATATTTT. The rearrangement uses TRBV10-3 and TRBJ1-3; D not certain. Trimming shortened V by 10 bases and J by 0 bases, and 16 bases separated the two germline ends. Germline lookup yields CDR1 ENHRY and CDR2 SYGVKD. This CDR3 has 15 residues.

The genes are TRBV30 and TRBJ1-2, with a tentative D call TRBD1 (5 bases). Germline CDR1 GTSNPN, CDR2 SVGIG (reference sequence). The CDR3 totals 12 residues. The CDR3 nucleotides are TGTGCAACCTTCAGGGTTAGCTATGGCTACACCTTC. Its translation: CATFRVSYGYTF.

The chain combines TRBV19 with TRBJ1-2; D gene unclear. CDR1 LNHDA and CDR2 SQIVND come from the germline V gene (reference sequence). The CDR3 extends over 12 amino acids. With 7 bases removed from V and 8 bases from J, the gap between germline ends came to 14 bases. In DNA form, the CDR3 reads TGTGCCAGTACCACTACGGGAGTCGGCTACACCTTC. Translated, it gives CASTTTGVGYTF.

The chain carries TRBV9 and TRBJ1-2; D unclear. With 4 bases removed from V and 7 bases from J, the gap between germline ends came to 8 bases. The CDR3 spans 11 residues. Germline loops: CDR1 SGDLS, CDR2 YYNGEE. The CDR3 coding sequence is TGTGCCAGCAGCCGCGGAGGTGGCTACACCTTC. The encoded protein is CASSRGGGYTF.

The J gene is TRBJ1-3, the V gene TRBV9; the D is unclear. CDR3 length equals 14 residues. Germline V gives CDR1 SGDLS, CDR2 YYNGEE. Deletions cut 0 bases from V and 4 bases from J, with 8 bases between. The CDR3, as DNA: TGTGCCAGCAGCGTAGAAACTTTCGGAAACACCATATATTTT. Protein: CASSVETFGNTIYF.

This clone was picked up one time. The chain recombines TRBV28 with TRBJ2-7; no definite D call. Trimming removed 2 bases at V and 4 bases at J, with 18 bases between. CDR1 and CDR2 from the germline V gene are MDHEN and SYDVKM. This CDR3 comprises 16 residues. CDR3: CASSLIGIGVAYEQYF. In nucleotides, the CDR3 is TGTGCCAGCAGTTTAATAGGTATCGGCGTGGCGTACGAGCAGTACTTC.

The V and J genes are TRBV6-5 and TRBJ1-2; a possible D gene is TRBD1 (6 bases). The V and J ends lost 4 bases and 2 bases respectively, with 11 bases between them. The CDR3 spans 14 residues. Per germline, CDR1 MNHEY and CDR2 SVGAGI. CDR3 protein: CASSLRGQNYGYTF. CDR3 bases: TGTGCCAGCAGTTTGCGGGGACAAAACTATGGCTACACCTTC.

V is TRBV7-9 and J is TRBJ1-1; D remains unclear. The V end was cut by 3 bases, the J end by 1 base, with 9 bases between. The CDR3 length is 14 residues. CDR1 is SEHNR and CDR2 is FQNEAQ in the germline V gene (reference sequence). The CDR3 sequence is CASSFDIRNTEAFF. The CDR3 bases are TGTGCCAGCAGCTTTGACATACGGAACACTGAAGCTTTCTTT.

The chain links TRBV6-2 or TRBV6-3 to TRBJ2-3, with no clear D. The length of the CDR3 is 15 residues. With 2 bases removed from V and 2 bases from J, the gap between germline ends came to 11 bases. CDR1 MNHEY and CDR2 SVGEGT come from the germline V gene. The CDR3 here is CASSYLVDITDTQYF. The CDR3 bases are TGTGCCAGCAGTTACCTAGTTGACATCACAGATACGCAGTATTTT.

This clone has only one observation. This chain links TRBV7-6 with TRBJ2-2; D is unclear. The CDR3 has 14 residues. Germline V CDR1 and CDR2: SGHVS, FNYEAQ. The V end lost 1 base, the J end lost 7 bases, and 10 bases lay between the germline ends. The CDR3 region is CASSLGESGGELFF. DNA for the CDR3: TGTGCCAGCAGCTTAGGCGAGAGTGGCGGGGAGCTGTTTTTT.